The 24 T cell receptor beta chains presented below share a single source sample, sequenced in a study of blood T cell repertoires in COVID-19. Data came from immunoSEQ multiplex PCR; TCRdb stores just in-frame clones and leaves some out. The table includes fewer than 200,000 clones, around 80% detected once. Sequenced material: PBMCs or T cells enriched from blood (not recorded which). The receptors here all came from a woman in her forties or fifties in a cohort exposed to, infected with or recovered from COVID-19 (not recorded which).

The V gene is TRBV19, the J gene TRBJ1-5; the match to TRBD1 covers 8 bases. V shed 5 bases, J shed 5 bases, and the junction held 11 bases outside the gene matches. CDR3 length: 16 residues. Germline CDR1 is LNHDA and CDR2 is SQIVND (reference sequence). Here the CDR3 DNA reads TGTGCCAGTAGTCCCCGGACAGGGAGGGCCGATCAGCCCCAGCATTTT. It is translated as CASSPRTGRADQPQHF. The variable domain in full, with the rest retrieved from reference TRBV19 and TRBJ1-5, is DGGITQSPKYLFRKEGQNVTLSCEQNLNHDAMYWYRQDPGQGLRLIYYSQIVNDFQKGDIAEGYSVSREKKESFPLTVTSAQKNPTAFYLCASSPRTGRADQPQHFGDGTRLSIL.

This clone was seen only once. This chain joins TRBV30 and TRBJ2-7, with unresolved D. This CDR3 contains 12 residues. V was trimmed by 4 bases and J by 6 bases, leaving 13 bases between them. Germline V gene lookup returns CDR1 GTSNPN and CDR2 SVGIG (reference sequence). The CDR3 DNA is TGTGCCTGGACCGGTCTTCGGAGCGAGCAGTACTTC. This translates into CAWTGLRSEQYF.

Remarks on this clone: A read error may produce the germline difference seen at one junction end. The chain carries TRBV7-7 and TRBJ2-2; D is possibly TRBD1 (7 bases). Germline CDR1 reads SSHAT; CDR2 reads FNYEAQ (reference sequence). The length of the CDR3 is 16 residues. The CDR3 nucleotides are TGTGCTAGCAGCTCCCAGGGGGGCGCGAACACCGGGGAGCTGTTTTTT. It codes for CASSSQGGANTGELFF.

The chain links TRBV2 to TRBJ1-2; no definite D call. V was shortened by 5 bases and J by 4 bases, with 14 bases between the two germline ends. This CDR3 spans 14 amino acids. Germline-derived CDR1 and CDR2 are SNHLY and FYNNEI. The CDR3 protein is CASSPEESPYGYTF. CDR3 coding DNA: TGTGCCAGCAGTCCTGAGGAAAGCCCCTATGGCTACACCTTC.

The V call is TRBV19, the J call TRBJ2-1; 7 nucleotides agree with TRBD2. The CDR3 contains 16 residues. Germline CDR1 and CDR2: LNHDA and SQIVND (reference sequence). J was trimmed by 0 bases and V by 3 bases; bases with no gene match: 5. Written as DNA, the CDR3 is TGTGCCAGTAGTATCCAAGCGGGGAGCTCCTACAATGAGCAGTTCTTC. It translates to CASSIQAGSSYNEQFF.

The J gene is TRBJ1-6, the V gene TRBV4-3, with a tentative D call TRBD1 (6 bases). The CDR3 extends over 13 amino acids. The germline V gene has CDR1 LGHNA and CDR2 YSLEER. The V end lost 1 base, the J end lost 8 bases, and 6 bases lay between the germline ends. DNA for the CDR3: TGCGCCAGCAGCCAAGCAGGGGATTCACCCCTCCACTTT. Protein product: CASSQAGDSPLHF.

The chain has TRBV5-1 and TRBJ2-1; tentatively, D is TRBD1 (5 bases). CDR3 size: 13 residues. Trimming shortened V by 0 bases and J by 5 bases, and 6 bases separated the two germline ends. The germline V gene has CDR1 SGHRS and CDR2 YFSETQ. In DNA form, the CDR3 reads TGCGCCAGCAGCTTGGACAGGAACAATGAGCAGTTCTTC. Translated: CASSLDRNNEQFF.

The chain employs TRBV27 and TRBJ2-7; unclear D gene. CDR1 and CDR2 (germline): MNHEY, SMNVEV (reference sequence). The CDR3 is 14 residues long. The germline V and J ends were trimmed by 2 bases and 6 bases, with 14 bases remaining between them. The CDR3 bases are TGTGCCAGCAGTTTAACGGGTAAATGGTTCGAGCAGTACTTC. It is translated as CASSLTGKWFEQYF.

This rearrangement joins TRBV27 to TRBJ2-7; D perhaps matches TRBD1 (6 bases). Germline CDR1 and CDR2: MNHEY and SMNVEV (reference sequence). The V end lost 2 bases, the J end lost 2 bases, and 7 bases lay between the germline ends. The CDR3 loop spans 13 amino acids. This CDR3 is CASSLTGTYEQYF. The CDR3 DNA follows: TGTGCCAGCAGTTTAACAGGGACCTACGAGCAGTACTTC.

This rearrangement joins TRBV2 to TRBJ2-7, with D possibly being TRBD1 (5 bases). This CDR3 is built from 14 residues. V was shortened by 6 bases and J by 0 bases, with 12 bases between the two germline ends. In germline, CDR1 is SNHLY, CDR2 FYNNEI. CDR3 DNA sequence: TGTGCCAGCAGGGCAGGGCTATACTCCTACGAGCAGTACTTC. It is translated as CASRAGLYSYEQYF.

The chain combines TRBV27 with TRBJ2-7; 7 bases map to TRBD1. Germline CDR1 and CDR2: MNHEY and SMNVEV (reference sequence). J gave up 7 bases and V 5 bases, and 14 bases lay outside the gene matches. The CDR3 runs 15 residues. The CDR3 loop is CASSPEQGQTLEQYF. Written as DNA, the CDR3 is TGTGCCAGCAGTCCGGAACAGGGACAGACCCTGGAGCAGTACTTC.

V is TRBV7-9 and J is TRBJ1-1, with no clear D. V was clipped by 3 bases and J by 10 bases, with 12 bases between them. From germline, CDR1 is SEHNR and CDR2 FQNEAQ (reference sequence). The CDR3 spans 12 residues. CDR3 sequence (DNA): TGTGCCAGCAGCTTCTCTATAGAGCGAGCTTTCTTT. Translating it yields CASSFSIERAFF.

J is TRBJ2-2 and V is TRBV2, with 10 bases aligning to TRBD2. Trimming at V came to 1 base and at J to 4 bases, leaving 6 bases not matched to a gene. The V gene's germline CDR1 is SNHLY and CDR2 FYNNEI. The CDR3 extends over 17 amino acids. The CDR3 DNA sequence: TGTGCCAGCAGTGAAGGGCTAGCGGGAGTTGGCACCGGGGAGCTGTTTTTT. The encoded protein is CASSEGLAGVGTGELFF.

The J gene is TRBJ2-6, the V gene TRBV28, with D maybe TRBD2 (5 bases). V shed 2 bases and J shed 0 bases, with 8 bases lying between them. Per germline, CDR1 MDHEN and CDR2 SYDVKM. This CDR3 has 16 amino acids. CDR3 nucleotides: TGTGCCAGCAGTTTAGGTCGGGACTCTGGGGCCAACGTCCTGACTTTC. Amino acid sequence: CASSLGRDSGANVLTF.

This sequence joins TRBV6-5 and TRBJ2-7; TRBD1 aligns across 10 bases. The CDR3 is 13 residues long. The germline gives CDR1 MNHEY, CDR2 SVGAGI. V lost 5 bases to trimming and J lost 4 bases; unmatched junction nucleotides: 2. The CDR3 sequence: CASSRDRGYEQYF. In nucleotides, the CDR3 is TGTGCCAGCAGTCGGGACAGGGGTTACGAGCAGTACTTC.

The CDR3 nucleotides are TGTGCCAGCAGTCGCGAGAGGCAGACCTATGGCTACACCTTC. It yields the protein CASSRERQTYGYTF. V gene TRBV27 combines with J gene TRBJ1-2; D unclear. Germline V gene sequence: CDR1 MNHEY, CDR2 SMNVEV (reference sequence). The germline V and J ends were trimmed by 5 bases and 4 bases, with 14 bases remaining between them. This CDR3 has 14 amino acids.

V usage is TRBV29-1 and J usage is TRBJ2-1; 8 nucleotides match TRBD1. With V trimmed by 1 base and J by 4 bases, 6 bases remained unmatched. The CDR3 totals 15 residues. Per germline, CDR1 SQVTM and CDR2 ANQGSEA. DNA of the CDR3: TGCAGCGTTGAAGGGACAGGGTTCGGATACAATGAGCAGTTCTTC. This translates into CSVEGTGFGYNEQFF.

The CDR3 loop reads CASSSGSVGVLQETQYF. DNA of the CDR3: TGTGCCAGCAGCTCCGGGTCCGTAGGGGTCCTCCAAGAGACCCAGTACTTC. The chain links TRBV7-9 to TRBJ2-5; a possible D gene is TRBD1 (5 bases). Looked up from germline, CDR1 is SEHNR and CDR2 is FQNEAQ (reference sequence). This CDR3 spans 17 amino acids. V was shortened by 4 bases and J by 1 base, with 19 bases between the two germline ends. The variable domain in full, with the rest retrieved from reference TRBV7-9 and TRBJ2-5, is DTGVSQNPRHKITKRGQNVTFRCDPISEHNRLYWYRQTLGQGPEFLTYFQNEAQLEKSRLLSDRFSAERPKGSFSTLEIQRTEQGDSAMYLCASSSGSVGVLQETQYFGPGTRLLVL.

This sequence joins TRBV3-1 (or the pseudogene TRBV3-2) and TRBJ2-1; 12 bases match TRBD2. After removal of 3 bases from V and 14 bases from J, the junction contained 14 bases not matched to a gene. The CDR3 covers 16 residues. Germline assignment: CDR1 LGHDT and CDR2 YNNKEL (reference sequence). The CDR3 here is CASSHRQTSGGPPEFF. The CDR3 nucleotides read TGTGCCAGCAGCCATCGCCAGACTAGCGGGGGACCCCCGGAGTTCTTC.

This clone was recorded once. The CDR3 DNA reads TGTGCCAGCAGCTTGGCTGCAGGGGCCGCCCTCCACTTT. Encoded protein: CASSLAAGAALHF. This rearrangement joins TRBV5-6 to TRBJ1-6; possibly TRBD1 for D (6 bases). CDR3 length equals 13 residues. Germline-derived CDR1 and CDR2 are SGHDT and YYEEEE. With 0 bases removed from V and 14 bases from J, the gap between germline ends came to 12 bases.

The chain has TRBV5-1 and TRBJ2-3; D perhaps matches TRBD1 (5 bases). Trimming stripped 4 bases from V and 2 bases from J, with 17 bases between. Per germline, CDR1 SGHRS and CDR2 YFSETQ. The CDR3 has 16 amino acids. CDR3 sequence: CASSPPLDTYTDTQYF. The CDR3 DNA reads TGCGCCAGCAGCCCTCCACTGGACACGTACACAGATACGCAGTATTTT.

The J gene is TRBJ2-2, the V gene TRBV6-2 or TRBV6-3; possible D gene TRBD1, 5 bases. V lost 0 bases to trimming and J lost 5 bases, with 25 bases between them. Germline V CDR1 and CDR2: MNHEY, SVGEGT. This CDR3 has 20 amino acids. The CDR3 coding sequence is TGTGCCAGCAGTTACTCGCCTCCCCAACCAGGGCCCTCACCGACCGGGGAGCTGTTTTTT. Translation: CASSYSPPQPGPSPTGELFF.

The chain joins TRBV9 to TRBJ1-2; 9 bases match TRBD1. The germline CDR1 and CDR2 sequences are SGDLS and YYNGEE. Losses at the gene ends were 0 bases for V and 4 bases for J; bases not matched to a gene: 7. The CDR3 covers 16 residues. The CDR3 nucleotides read TGTGCCAGCAGCGTAGATGGGGGACAGGGCGGCTATGGCTACACCTTC. Its translation is CASSVDGGQGGYGYTF.

This chain uses TRBV19 with TRBJ2-3, with a weak D call TRBD1 (6 bases). Germline V gene lookup returns CDR1 LNHDA and CDR2 SQIVND (reference sequence). The CDR3 loop spans 15 amino acids. Deletions cut 0 bases from V and 6 bases from J, with 13 bases between. The CDR3, as DNA: TGTGCCAGTAGTATAGACGGCAGGGGTACGGATACGCAGTATTTT. Amino acids: CASSIDGRGTDTQYF.